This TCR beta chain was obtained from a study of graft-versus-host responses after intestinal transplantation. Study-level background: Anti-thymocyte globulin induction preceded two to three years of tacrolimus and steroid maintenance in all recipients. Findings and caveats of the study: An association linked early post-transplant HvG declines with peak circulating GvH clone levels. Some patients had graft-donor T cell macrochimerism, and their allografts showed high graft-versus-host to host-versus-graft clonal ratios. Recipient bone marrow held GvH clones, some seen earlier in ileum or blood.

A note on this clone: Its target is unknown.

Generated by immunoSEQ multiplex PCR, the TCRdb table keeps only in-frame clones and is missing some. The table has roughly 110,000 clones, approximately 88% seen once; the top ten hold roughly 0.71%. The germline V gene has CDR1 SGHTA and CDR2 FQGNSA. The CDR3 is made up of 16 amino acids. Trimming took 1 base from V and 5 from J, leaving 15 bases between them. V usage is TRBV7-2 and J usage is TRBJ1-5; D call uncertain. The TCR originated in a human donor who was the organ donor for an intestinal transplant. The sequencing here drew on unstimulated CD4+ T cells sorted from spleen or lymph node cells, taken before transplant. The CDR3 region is CASSLDRSRPDQPQHF. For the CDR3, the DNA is TGTGCCAGCAGCTTAGATCGGAGCAGGCCGGATCAGCCCCAGCATTTT.